The 3 T cell receptor beta chains presented below share a single source sample, sequenced in a study of Graves' ophthalmopathy and Graves' hyperthyroidism. Using RNA transcripts, the TCR beta CDR3 regions were amplified. An initial RT-PCR round employing HTBI primers preceded a second-round multiplex PCR. Each CDR3 protein gets one entry after TCRdb re-called the multiplex PCR reads with MiXCR. This table holds about 740,000 distinct CDR3 sequences, approximately 40% found once. The sequenced sample consisted of peripheral blood. These receptors were collected from an adult man with Graves' ophthalmopathy.

This chain uses TRBV7-2 with TRBJ1-1; 7 nucleotides line up with TRBD1. The CDR3 consists of 17 residues. Germline V lookup: CDR1 SGHTA, CDR2 FQGNSA. V shed 6 bases and J 0 bases; nucleotides not matched to a gene: 13. In nucleotides, the CDR3 is TGTGCCAGCAGTTTCCCGCGGACAGGTGGCATGAACACTGAAGCTTTCTTT. Protein product: CASSFPRTGGMNTEAFF.

This chain joins TRBV9 and TRBJ1-3, with D perhaps matching TRBD1 (6 bases). CDR3 size: 14 residues. Germline V gene sequence: CDR1 SGDLS, CDR2 YYNGEE. V gave up 3 bases and J gave up 6 bases, with 13 bases separating them. The DNA for the CDR3 is TGTGCCAGCAGCGCTGGGGCGGGACAAAACACCATATATTTT. It specifies CASSAGAGQNTIYF.

This chain uses TRBV29-1 with TRBJ1-2; D call uncertain. The CDR3 totals 11 residues. Per the germline V gene, CDR1 is SQVTM and CDR2 is ANQGSEA. V dropped 3 bases and J dropped 4 bases, with 6 bases sitting between them. The CDR3 is CSVDAGYGYTF. CDR3 bases: TGCAGCGTTGACGCAGGCTATGGCTACACCTTC.